The 17 T cell receptor beta chains in this list originate from one sample, sequenced in a study of pediatric ulcerative colitis. Using immunoSEQ multiplex PCR, the repertoire was profiled, and TCRdb retains in-frame clones only, with some absent. There are over 15,000 clones in the sample; about 76% occur only once, and around 3.5% lies in the top ten. The rectum was sampled with one to two pinch biopsies at colonoscopy. Input material: gut tissue. Source of these receptors: a girl between 10 and 17 years old with moderate ulcerative colitis.

This rearrangement joins TRBV28 to TRBJ2-2; 11 nucleotides match TRBD1. CDR1 is MDHEN and CDR2 is SYDVKM in the germline V gene. This CDR3 spans 15 amino acids. Trimming took 6 bases from V and 6 from J; bases not matched to a gene: 6. The CDR3, as DNA: TGTGCCAGCAGAGAACCGGGACAGGGGGCCGGGGAGCTGTTTTTT. This sequence encodes CASREPGQGAGELFF.

This rearrangement joins TRBV7-6 to TRBJ2-7; TRBD2 might be the D (5 bases). This CDR3 contains 13 residues. The germline gives CDR1 SGHVS, CDR2 FNYEAQ. Trimming removed 4 bases from V and 7 bases from J, with 14 bases in between. CDR3 loop: CASSSSARLEQYF. The CDR3 nucleotides are TGTGCCAGCAGCTCTTCGGCCAGACTAGAGCAGTACTTC.

This chain uses TRBV25-1 with TRBJ2-3; maybe TRBD2 (5 bases). V was cut by 8 bases and J by 0 bases, with 9 bases left in between. Per the germline V gene, CDR1 is MGHDK and CDR2 is SYGVNS. CDR3 size: 13 residues. The CDR3 DNA reads as TGTGCCAGCGGTGGACTGAGCACAGATACGCAGTATTTT. Encoded protein: CASGGLSTDTQYF.

This chain uses TRBV5-6 with TRBJ2-5, with 7 bases identical to TRBD1. Trimming at V came to 0 bases and at J to 5 bases, leaving 4 bases not matched to a gene. CDR1 SGHDT and CDR2 YYEEEE come from the germline V gene. This CDR3 comprises 14 residues. The CDR3 nucleotides are TGTGCCAGCAGCTTGGCAACAGGGGCGGAGACCCAGTACTTC. It is translated as CASSLATGAETQYF. Variable domain in full (rest from reference TRBV5-6 and TRBJ2-5): DAGVTQSPTHLIKTRGQQVTLRCSPKSGHDTVSWYQQALGQGPQFIFQYYEEEERQRGNFPDRFSGHQFPNYSSELNVNALLLGDSALYLCASSLATGAETQYFGPGTRLLVL.

This clone was detected only once. CDR3 DNA: TGCAGCGTTGAAAGGGCTTTGAGGGGTGAGCAGTTCTTC. This codes for CSVERALRGEQFF. J is TRBJ2-1 and V is TRBV29-1, with D possibly called TRBD1 or TRBD2 (5 bases each). CDR1 and CDR2 (germline): SQVTM, ANQGSEA. The length of the CDR3 is 13 residues. V lost 2 bases to trimming and J lost 9 bases, with 14 bases between them.

The rearrangement joins TRBV27 to TRBJ1-1; tentatively, D is TRBD1 (5 bases). V was cut by 6 bases and J by 1 base, with 12 bases left in between. The CDR3 length is 14 residues. Germline-derived CDR1 and CDR2 are MNHEY and SMNVEV (reference sequence). The CDR3 nucleotides read TGTGCCAGCAGGGAGGGACTCCGGAACACTGAAGCTTTCTTT. Encoded protein: CASREGLRNTEAFF.

About this clone itself: The sample has other DNA sequences that encode this CDR3 too. The chain has TRBV5-4 and TRBJ1-4, with unresolved D. The V end was cut by 0 bases, the J end by 4 bases, with 7 bases between. Germline values: CDR1 SGHNT, CDR2 YYREEE (reference sequence). The CDR3 is 14 amino acids. CDR3 nucleotide sequence: TGTGCCAGCAGCTTGGACAGTGATAATGAAAAACTGTTTTTT. This gives the protein CASSLDSDNEKLFF.

This clone was counted a single time. The chain employs TRBV30 and TRBJ2-5, with 12 positions matching TRBD2. CDR3 length: 15 amino acids. CDR1 is GTSNPN, CDR2 SVGIG, per germline (reference sequence). J gave up 4 bases and V 2 bases, and 5 bases lay outside the gene matches. CDR3 sequence reads: CAWSPRLAGAETQYF. The DNA of the CDR3 is TGTGCCTGGAGTCCAAGACTAGCGGGAGCAGAGACCCAGTACTTC.

This clone occurred a few times. The chain uses TRBV25-1 and TRBJ2-2, with 7 bases matching TRBD1. Germline V gene sequence: CDR1 MGHDK, CDR2 SYGVNS. V dropped 6 bases and J dropped 1; count of bases not matched to a gene: 8. The CDR3 consists of 16 residues. This CDR3 is CASRTPGQKNTGELFF. The CDR3, as DNA: TGTGCCAGCAGGACCCCGGGACAGAAGAACACCGGGGAGCTGTTTTTT.

The chain is built from TRBV6-5 and TRBJ2-5, with D uncertain. From germline, CDR1 is MNHEY and CDR2 SVGAGI. Trimming stripped 3 bases from V and 4 bases from J, with 9 bases between. The CDR3 totals 13 residues. The CDR3 spells CASSYAKGETQYF. The DNA for the CDR3 is TGTGCCAGCAGTTATGCCAAGGGAGAGACCCAGTACTTC.

This clone was seen only once. The chain combines TRBV4-2 with TRBJ2-2; D possibly uses TRBD1 or TRBD2 (5 bases each). The V and J ends lost 0 bases and 6 bases respectively, with 11 bases between them. The CDR3 has 15 amino acids. CDR1 is LGHNA, CDR2 YNFKEQ, per germline. Here the CDR3 DNA reads TGTGCCAGCAGCCAAGATCTCGGGACCGCCGGGGAGCTGTTTTTT. It is translated as CASSQDLGTAGELFF.

This chain connects TRBV7-2 to TRBJ2-7; 8 bases agree with TRBD1. The germline CDR1 and CDR2 sequences are SGHTA and FQGNSA. V was clipped by 3 bases and J by 9 bases; unmatched bases: 7. The CDR3 totals 13 residues. The CDR3 DNA follows: TGTGCCAGCAGCTTTCAGGGGGCGCAAGGGCAGTACTTC. This sequence encodes CASSFQGAQGQYF.

This clone was counted a single time. The gene calls are TRBV27 and TRBJ2-2; a weak D match, TRBD2 (5 bases). This CDR3 spans 14 amino acids. Trimming left V 3 bases short and J 6 bases short, with 11 bases between. Germline V gene sequence: CDR1 MNHEY, CDR2 SMNVEV (reference sequence). The CDR3 loop is CASSLRRAPGELFF. The CDR3 nucleotides are TGTGCCAGCAGTTTGAGGCGGGCCCCCGGGGAGCTGTTTTTT.

This clone was detected once. The V gene is TRBV5-6, the J gene TRBJ2-3; D is unresolved. CDR1 and CDR2 (germline): SGHDT, YYEEEE. V lost 3 bases and J 6 bases, leaving 8 bases between the germline ends. This CDR3 spans 12 amino acids. The CDR3: CASSWGFDTQYF. The CDR3 coding sequence is TGTGCCAGCAGCTGGGGTTTCGATACGCAGTATTTT.

V is TRBV5-1 and J is TRBJ2-3, with D maybe TRBD2 (6 bases). Per germline, CDR1 SGHRS and CDR2 YFSETQ. The CDR3 loop spans 15 amino acids. V was trimmed by 7 bases and J by 3 bases, leaving 18 bases between them. DNA for the CDR3: TGCGCCAGCTGCGCCGGACTACCTACAACAGATACGCAGTATTTT. Translation gives CASCAGLPTTDTQYF. Drawing the rest from reference TRBV5-1 and TRBJ2-3, the complete variable domain is KAGVTQTPRYLIKTRGQQVTLSCSPISGHRSVSWYQQTPGQGLQFLFEYFSETQRNKGNFPGRFSGRQFSNSRSEMNVSTLELGDSALYLCASCAGLPTTDTQYFGPGTRLTVL.

The CDR3 bases are TGTGCCAGTAGTATAGGGTCTTCCCATCAAGAGACCCAGTACTTC. It specifies CASSIGSSHQETQYF. This rearrangement joins TRBV19 to TRBJ2-5, with D unresolved. The ends were cut back, 1 base at V and 2 bases at J, with 11 bases in the middle. CDR1 and CDR2 (germline): LNHDA, SQIVND (reference sequence). The length of the CDR3 is 15 residues.

V and J are TRBV6-5 and TRBJ2-5; 8 bases map to TRBD1. The trim removed 1 base at V and 5 bases at J, leaving 9 bases unmatched. The germline V gene has CDR1 MNHEY and CDR2 SVGAGI. The CDR3 length is 16 residues. CDR3 sequence (DNA): TGTGCCAGCAGTTACTTTGGACAGGGCGGTTCGGAGACCCAGTACTTC. It translates to CASSYFGQGGSETQYF.